The next 9 T cell receptor beta chains were all read from a single sample in a study of beta chain features in type 1 diabetes. Isolated RNA was reverse transcribed in full, so expressed TCRB transcripts were sequenced. TCRdb's copy holds only in-frame clones and misses some; the assay was immunoSEQ multiplex PCR. Of 400,000 to 550,000 clones in the sample, more than 9.5% were seen once. The sequencing input was naive CD4+ T cells from blood. These receptor sequences come from a woman aged 18-29 years in good health.

V and J are TRBV20-1 and TRBJ2-5; possibly TRBD2 for D (5 bases). The length of the CDR3 is 11 residues. The germline CDR1 and CDR2 sequences are DFQATT and SNEGSKA (reference sequence). Trimming removed 5 bases at V and 5 bases at J, with 9 bases between. The CDR3 region is CSARSGETQYF. The CDR3 DNA reads TGCAGTGCTCGGTCGGGGGAGACCCAGTACTTC.

This clone was seen more than once but under ten times. The chain recombines TRBV11-1 with TRBJ2-6, with D possibly called TRBD1 or TRBD2 (6 bases each). The CDR3 has 17 residues. The V gene's germline CDR1 is SGHAT and CDR2 FQDESV (reference sequence). V was shortened by 3 bases and J by 4 bases, with 16 bases between the two germline ends. CDR3 coding DNA: TGTGCCAGCAGCTTTTCAAACAGGGAGGCGGGGGCCAACGTCCTGACTTTC. Translated, it gives CASSFSNREAGANVLTF.

The chain uses TRBV5-6 and TRBJ2-5; D perhaps matches TRBD2 (7 bases). The CDR3 loop spans 15 amino acids. V lost 1 base to trimming and J lost 5 bases, with 15 bases between them. The V gene's germline CDR1 is SGHDT and CDR2 YYEEEE. The CDR3 nucleotides read TGTGCCAGCAGCTTGAAACAGGGAGGGCGGGAGACCCAGTACTTC. Protein: CASSLKQGGRETQYF.

This clone turned up a few times. This chain uses TRBV6-5 with TRBJ2-4, with D possibly matching TRBD2 (5 bases). There are 16 residues in the CDR3. Trimming removed 0 bases from V and 4 bases from J, with 13 bases in between. CDR1 and CDR2 from the germline V gene are MNHEY and SVGAGI. CDR3 amino acids: CASSYSPDFVKNIQYF. CDR3 DNA: TGTGCCAGCAGTTACTCACCGGACTTTGTAAAAAACATTCAGTACTTC.

The rearrangement joins TRBV30 to TRBJ1-1; 7 bases fit TRBD1. Trimming cost V 1 base and J 3 bases; bases outside gene matches: 2. CDR3 length: 13 amino acids. The V gene's germline CDR1 is GTSNPN and CDR2 SVGIG (reference sequence). For the CDR3, the DNA is TGTGCCTGGAGTGGACAGGGTGACACTGAAGCTTTCTTT. Translation gives CAWSGQGDTEAFF.

This rearrangement joins TRBV25-1 to TRBJ2-1, with 11 bases identical to TRBD1. From germline, CDR1 is MGHDK and CDR2 SYGVNS. J was trimmed by 1 base and V by 3 bases; bases with no gene match: 5. The CDR3 has 17 amino acids. CDR3 sequence: CASSDGQGAGSYNEQFF. The CDR3 coding sequence is TGTGCCAGCAGTGATGGACAGGGGGCTGGTTCCTACAATGAGCAGTTCTTC.

This chain uses TRBV29-1 with TRBJ2-4; unclear D gene. Per the germline V gene, CDR1 is SQVTM and CDR2 is ANQGSEA. This CDR3 comprises 12 residues. The ends were cut back, 2 bases at V and 5 bases at J, with 7 bases in the middle. CDR3 amino acids: CSVERHENIQYF. In DNA, the CDR3 is TGCAGCGTTGAACGGCACGAAAACATTCAGTACTTC.

The gene calls are TRBV5-4 and TRBJ1-1; a possible D gene is TRBD1 (5 bases). The length of the CDR3 is 15 residues. Germline V gives CDR1 SGHNT, CDR2 YYREEE (reference sequence). V was trimmed by 4 bases and J by 2 bases, leaving 15 bases between them. The CDR3 protein is CASSLPQERNTEAFF. The CDR3, as DNA: TGTGCCAGCAGCCTCCCACAGGAGAGAAACACTGAAGCTTTCTTT.

The chain carries TRBV9 and TRBJ1-6; weak D call: TRBD1 (6 bases). Germline V gives CDR1 SGDLS, CDR2 YYNGEE. The CDR3 consists of 16 residues. Trimming took 0 bases from V and 6 from J, leaving 13 bases between them. This CDR3 is CASSVARGAGNSPLHF. The CDR3 bases are TGTGCCAGCAGCGTAGCTAGGGGGGCAGGTAATTCACCCCTCCACTTT.